This section outlines one T cell receptor beta chain sequence together with its context. Its antigen is currently unknown. This sample is drawn from a study of cytomegalovirus exposure and HLA in healthy donors. Study-wide results and limits: A later analysis showed TCR association rates differing by HLA locus, peaking at DRB1 and lowest at HLA-C.

The CDR3 loop spans 15 amino acids. V lost 3 bases, J lost 4 bases, and 15 bases lay in between. Germline V gene data show CDR1 as WNHNN and CDR2 as SYGVQD (reference sequence). Primers: 60 Vbeta forward and 13 Jbeta reverse. TCRdb's table, derived via immunoSEQ multiplex PCR, lists solely in-frame clones and lacks some. The sample holds hundreds of thousands of clones; 76% are singletons and the top ten take under 0.8%. The TCR was taken from a man younger than 30 in good health and CMV-seronegative. Source material: PBMCs. The V call is TRBV10-1, the J call TRBJ2-5; TRBD2 might be the D (5 bases). This chain's CDR3 is CASSEFRGYGETQYF. The CDR3 DNA sequence: TGCGCCAGCAGTGAATTCCGGGGATATGGAGAGACCCAGTACTTC.